The 32 T cell receptor beta chains in this list originate from one sample, sequenced in a study of vaccination effects on CD4 cells after COVID-19. These receptors have no identified antigens. Viral peptide pool expansion of antigen-specific CD4+ T cells preceded sequencing in the ViraFEST assay. With 10 days of culture completed, CD4+ T cells were isolated. All participants had two doses of either the BNT162b2 or mRNA-1273 vaccine. TCRdb's table, derived via immunoSEQ multiplex PCR, lists solely in-frame clones and lacks some. Among some 14,000 clones listed, approximately 68% were seen once. The specimen comprised CD4+ T cells from PBMCs cultured with SARS-CoV-2 spike peptides, sampled after COVID-19 vaccination. The receptors stem from a human donor who received a COVID-19 vaccine.

The rearrangement links TRBV27 to TRBJ2-1, with D perhaps matching TRBD1 or TRBD2 (5 bases each). Trimming removed 7 bases at V and 9 bases at J, with 22 bases between. This CDR3 region has 15 residues. Germline values: CDR1 MNHEY, CDR2 SMNVEV (reference sequence). DNA for the CDR3: TGTGCCAGCACCACCGGGACGGACCCACGGGTTGAGCAGTTCTTC. As protein: CASTTGTDPRVEQFF.

The chain joins TRBV28 to TRBJ1-2; D is perhaps TRBD1 (6 bases). The germline CDR1 and CDR2 sequences are MDHEN and SYDVKM. V dropped 2 bases and J dropped 4 bases, with 8 bases sitting between them. The CDR3 is 13 amino acids. The CDR3 DNA sequence: TGTGCCAGCAGTTTAGGGGGCCCCTATGGCTACACCTTC. Its protein product is CASSLGGPYGYTF.

This clone has only a few counts. The chain employs TRBV5-6 and TRBJ1-6; D uncertain. The CDR3 has 13 amino acids. CDR1 and CDR2 from the germline V gene are SGHDT and YYEEEE. Trimming stripped 0 bases from V and 10 bases from J, with 8 bases between. This CDR3 reads CASSLASGSPLHF. CDR3 sequence (DNA): TGTGCCAGCAGCTTGGCTAGCGGCTCACCCCTCCACTTT.

This chain uses TRBV6-5 with TRBJ2-7; D ambiguous. The V end lost 7 bases, the J end lost 2 bases, and 15 bases lay between the germline ends. This CDR3 contains 14 residues. CDR1 is MNHEY, CDR2 SVGAGI, per germline. The CDR3 DNA is TGTGCCAGCATCATGGGCCCCCTGACCTACGAGCAGTACTTC. Translating it yields CASIMGPLTYEQYF.

The genes are TRBV30 and TRBJ2-5, with 10 bases identical to TRBD2. The CDR3 runs to 16 residues. V shed 1 base and J 2 bases; nucleotides not matched to a gene: 7. Germline V gene sequence: CDR1 GTSNPN, CDR2 SVGIG (reference sequence). CDR3 sequence (DNA): TGTGCCTGGAGTGGGATAGCGGGGGGCCTTCAAGAGACCCAGTACTTC. Its protein is CAWSGIAGGLQETQYF.

The chain combines TRBV7-2 with TRBJ1-2; unclear D gene. Germline values: CDR1 SGHTA, CDR2 FQGNSA. This CDR3 has 12 residues. Trimming took off 3 bases at V and 4 bases at J, with 6 bases between the two ends. CDR3 region: CASSFQVYGYTF. The CDR3 DNA follows: TGTGCCAGCAGCTTCCAGGTCTATGGCTACACCTTC.

The chain combines TRBV6-2 or TRBV6-3 with TRBJ2-3; a possible D gene is TRBD2 (6 bases). Germline CDR1 and CDR2: MNHEY and SVGEGT. V was shortened by 5 bases and J by 2 bases, with 11 bases between the two germline ends. The CDR3 has 14 residues. DNA of the CDR3: TGTGCCAGCAGTACTCTAGCGTACACAGATACGCAGTATTTT. It yields the protein CASSTLAYTDTQYF.

The rearrangement uses TRBV5-1 and TRBJ1-6; 7 nucleotides line up with TRBD1. V shed 4 bases, J shed 9 bases, and the junction held 7 bases outside the gene matches. The germline gives CDR1 SGHRS, CDR2 YFSETQ. The CDR3 extends over 14 amino acids. For the CDR3, the DNA is TGCGCCAGCAGCCCGCAGGGGGTCGGTTCACCCCTCCACTTT. Translating gives CASSPQGVGSPLHF.

The rearrangement links TRBV3-1 (or the pseudogene TRBV3-2) to TRBJ2-1; 10 bases match TRBD2. Looked up from germline, CDR1 is LGHDT and CDR2 is YNNKEL (reference sequence). J was trimmed by 6 bases and V by 4 bases; bases with no gene match: 6. CDR3 length: 15 residues. Here the CDR3 DNA reads TGTGCCAGCAGCCGAGCGGGGGGGCTAGTCAATGAGCAGTTCTTC. Residues: CASSRAGGLVNEQFF.

The chain is built from TRBV6-6 and TRBJ1-3; D unresolved. Trimming shortened V by 5 bases and J by 4 bases, and 12 bases separated the two germline ends. This CDR3 is 14 amino acids long. Per the germline V gene, CDR1 is MNHNY and CDR2 is SVGAGI (reference sequence). This CDR3 reads CASSLFDGGNTIYF. The CDR3 DNA is TGTGCCAGCAGTCTGTTTGACGGGGGAAACACCATATATTTT.

The chain carries TRBV19 and TRBJ2-2, with D tentatively TRBD1 or TRBD2 (5 bases each). With 3 bases removed from V and 6 bases from J, the gap between germline ends came to 14 bases. The CDR3 consists of 15 residues. Germline values: CDR1 LNHDA, CDR2 SQIVND (reference sequence). The CDR3 nucleotides read TGTGCCAGTAGTATTAGAGCGTGGGGACCCGGGGAGCTGTTTTTT. Its protein product is CASSIRAWGPGELFF.

This chain uses TRBV15 with TRBJ1-4; 10 bases are a match to TRBD1. The J segment lost 8 bases and the V segment lost 3 bases, leaving 9 bases of the junction unmatched. The CDR3 is 16 residues long. Germline V gene data show CDR1 as LNHNV and CDR2 as YYDKDF (reference sequence). The CDR3 coding sequence is TGTGCCACCAGCAGGACCGCCCCGGGACAGGGGGAAAAACTGTTTTTT. Amino acid sequence: CATSRTAPGQGEKLFF.

This clone was detected only once. The chain couples TRBV3-1 (or the pseudogene TRBV3-2) to TRBJ1-1, with D perhaps TRBD1 (5 bases). Trimming took off 1 base at V and 6 bases at J, with 9 bases between the two ends. This CDR3 spans 13 amino acids. In germline, CDR1 is LGHDT, CDR2 YNNKEL (reference sequence). The CDR3 loop reads CASSQVEGAEAFF. The CDR3 nucleotides read TGTGCCAGCAGCCAAGTAGAAGGGGCTGAAGCTTTCTTT.

V usage is TRBV5-1 and J usage is TRBJ2-5; D unclear. Germline V lookup: CDR1 SGHRS, CDR2 YFSETQ. This CDR3 is 14 amino acids long. V lost 0 bases, J lost 2 bases, and 8 bases lay in between. The chain's CDR3 is CASSLDQVQETQYF. The CDR3 DNA reads TGCGCCAGCAGCTTGGATCAGGTTCAAGAGACCCAGTACTTC.

The chain combines TRBV4-1 with TRBJ1-2; no clear D. V was shortened by 0 bases and J by 4 bases, with 6 bases between the two germline ends. Germline V lookup: CDR1 MGHRA, CDR2 YSYEKL. The CDR3 covers 13 residues. The CDR3 is CASSQDTLYGYTF. As DNA, the CDR3 is TGCGCCAGCAGCCAAGATACACTCTATGGCTACACCTTC.

The chain links TRBV28 to TRBJ2-7; D remains unclear. CDR1 is MDHEN and CDR2 is SYDVKM in the germline V gene. The CDR3 contains 15 residues. With 4 bases removed from V and 2 bases from J, the gap between germline ends came to 15 bases. The CDR3, as DNA: TGTGCCAGCAGTTGGGGTGGGAAAGCAGCCTACGAGCAGTACTTC. Its translation is CASSWGGKAAYEQYF.

The chain is built from TRBV19 and TRBJ2-7; D call uncertain. This CDR3 comprises 17 residues. The V end was cut by 1 base, the J end by 0 bases, with 16 bases between. Germline V CDR1 and CDR2: LNHDA, SQIVND (reference sequence). For the CDR3, the DNA is TGTGCCAGTAGTATAGTCTATGGTAGTTCCGCCTCCTACGAGCAGTACTTC. Translating gives CASSIVYGSSASYEQYF.

The CDR3 region has the DNA TGTGCCAGCTCCGGGACCGGGGAGCTGTTTTTT. This translates into CASSGTGELFF. V usage is TRBV12-3 or TRBV12-4 and J usage is TRBJ2-2; D remains unclear. The CDR3 loop spans 11 amino acids. Trimming pared 8 bases from V and 5 bases from J, leaving 6 bases between.

This clone turned up a few times. The chain has TRBV10-1 and TRBJ1-5; no reliable D call. Trimming took off 11 bases at V and 7 bases at J, with 3 bases between the two ends. Per the germline V gene, CDR1 is WNHNN and CDR2 is SYGVQD (reference sequence). The CDR3 runs to 8 residues. This CDR3 reads CAFQPQHF. The CDR3 DNA reads as TGCGCCTTCCAGCCCCAGCATTTT.

V is TRBV6-5 and J is TRBJ1-6; no clear D gene. V gave up 8 bases and J gave up 9 bases, with 17 bases separating them. The CDR3 covers 14 residues. The germline CDR1 and CDR2 sequences are MNHEY and SVGAGI. The CDR3 is CASVSRWTGSPLHF. DNA of the CDR3: TGTGCCAGCGTCTCCAGGTGGACGGGTTCACCCCTCCACTTT.

This CDR3 is CASSTDRETQYF. As DNA, the CDR3 is TGCGCCAGCAGTACGGACAGGGAGACCCAGTACTTC. The chain couples TRBV5-1 to TRBJ2-5; 7 bases fit TRBD1. Germline CDR1 SGHRS, CDR2 YFSETQ. The V gene end was trimmed by 5 bases and the J gene end by 5 bases; junction bases not matched to a gene: 3. The length of the CDR3 is 12 residues.

The J gene is TRBJ2-2, the V gene TRBV29-1, with a weak D call TRBD1 (6 bases). Per the germline V gene, CDR1 is SQVTM and CDR2 is ANQGSEA. The V and J ends lost 3 bases and 0 bases respectively, with 8 bases between them. CDR3 length equals 14 residues. The CDR3 nucleotides are TGCAGCGTTGACAGGGGCACGAACACCGGGGAGCTGTTTTTT. Encoded protein: CSVDRGTNTGELFF.

J is TRBJ2-5 and V is TRBV19; no clear D gene. Germline lookup yields CDR1 LNHDA and CDR2 SQIVND (reference sequence). The CDR3 runs to 13 residues. The V gene lost 3 bases and the J gene lost 4 bases, with 9 bases spanning the gap. For the CDR3, the DNA is TGTGCCAGTAGTATGGGTTTAGGAGAGACCCAGTACTTC. Amino acids: CASSMGLGETQYF.

The chain couples TRBV18 to TRBJ1-1; tentatively, D is TRBD1 (6 bases). CDR3 length equals 17 residues. In germline, CDR1 is KGHSH, CDR2 LQKENI. Trimming removed 5 bases at V and 6 bases at J, with 25 bases between. CDR3 bases: TGTGCCAGCTCAGCCGGGACACCCCTTCTAACGGGGGCTGAAGCTTTCTTT. The encoded protein is CASSAGTPLLTGAEAFF. Drawing the rest from reference TRBV18 and TRBJ1-1, the complete variable domain is NAGVMQNPRHLVRRRGQEARLRCSPMKGHSHVYWYRQLPEEGLKFMVYLQKENIIDESGMPKERFSAEFPKEGPSILRIQQVVRGDSAAYFCASSAGTPLLTGAEAFFGQGTRLTVV.

This clone was detected a few times. The chain uses TRBV23-1 and TRBJ1-2, with D maybe TRBD1 (6 bases). TRBV23-1 is recorded as an ORF, its role being uncertain. CDR3 length: 20 amino acids. V was trimmed by 8 bases and J by 4 bases, leaving 35 bases between them. The CDR3, as DNA: TGCGCCAGCGCCCACCCCGAATCCAGGGGAAGGGTATCGAAGTGCTATGGCTACACCTTC. It translates to CASAHPESRGRVSKCYGYTF.

The genes are TRBV30 and TRBJ2-7, with TRBD2 identical over 7 bases. Germline V gene data show CDR1 as GTSNPN and CDR2 as SVGIG (reference sequence). The CDR3 contains 16 residues. V lost 2 bases, J lost 3 bases, and 13 bases stayed unmatched. The CDR3 reads CAWSSPRGLGHYEQYF. CDR3 bases: TGTGCCTGGAGTTCCCCCCGCGGACTAGGACACTACGAGCAGTACTTC.

The CDR3 region is CASRPDTGHSNQPQHF. Written as DNA, the CDR3 is TGTGCCAGCAGACCCGACACCGGGCATAGCAATCAGCCCCAGCATTTT. The V gene is TRBV6-6, the J gene TRBJ1-5, with no clear D. The CDR3 is 16 residues long. In germline, CDR1 is MNHNY, CDR2 SVGAGI (reference sequence). Trimming took 6 bases from V and 0 from J, leaving 15 bases between them.

The rearrangement links TRBV19 to TRBJ2-7; 12 nucleotides match TRBD2. With V trimmed by 6 bases and J by 3 bases, 6 bases remained unmatched. Germline CDR1 reads LNHDA; CDR2 reads SQIVND (reference sequence). This CDR3 spans 15 amino acids. The CDR3 DNA sequence: TGTGCCAGTAGGAAACGGACTAGCGGGAACTACGAGCAGTACTTC. It codes for CASRKRTSGNYEQYF.

The chain links TRBV7-2 to TRBJ1-2, with D uncertain. Trimming took off 4 bases at V and 2 bases at J, with 11 bases between the two ends. The CDR3 runs 14 residues. Germline V lookup: CDR1 SGHTA, CDR2 FQGNSA. CDR3 region: CASSSWSENYGYTF. Here the CDR3 DNA reads TGTGCCAGCAGCTCGTGGTCAGAAAACTATGGCTACACCTTC.

The V and J genes are TRBV15 and TRBJ1-5, with D maybe TRBD1 (6 bases). Trimming removed 0 bases at V and 7 bases at J, with 16 bases between. The CDR3 totals 16 residues. CDR1 is LNHNV, CDR2 YYDKDF, per germline (reference sequence). The CDR3 here is CATSREGGPRSQPQHF. The CDR3, as DNA: TGTGCCACCAGCAGAGAAGGGGGACCAAGGAGCCAGCCCCAGCATTTT.

V and J are TRBV14 and TRBJ2-7, with 7 bases aligning to TRBD1. V was clipped by 1 base and J by 2 bases; unmatched bases: 2. The germline gives CDR1 SGHDN, CDR2 FVKESK. The length of the CDR3 is 14 residues. The CDR3 nucleotides read TGTGCCAGCAGCCAAGGGGACAGAGCCTACGAGCAGTACTTC. This gives the protein CASSQGDRAYEQYF.

The chain uses TRBV6-5 and TRBJ1-2; perhaps TRBD1 as D (5 bases). The V and J ends lost 2 bases and 0 bases respectively, with 13 bases between them. CDR1 and CDR2 (germline): MNHEY, SVGAGI. The CDR3 has 16 residues. The CDR3 region is CASSYRQRPTNYGYTF. The DNA for the CDR3 is TGTGCCAGCAGTTACCGACAGAGACCCACTAACTATGGCTACACCTTC.